The 8 T cell receptor beta chains below all came from one sample that was sequenced in a study of cytomegalovirus exposure and HLA in healthy donors. Primers for the PCR totalled 60 Vbeta and 13 Jbeta. The assay was immunoSEQ multiplex PCR, and TCRdb's table has in-frame clones only and misses some. The sample records under 200,000 clones, less than 85% being singletons. Sequencing was carried out using PBMCs. These receptor sequences come from a man aged 60 to 75 in good health and CMV-seronegative.

This clone has more than one count but fewer than ten. The chain has TRBV27 and TRBJ2-5; 10 bases are shared with TRBD2. The CDR3 covers 17 residues. From germline, CDR1 is MNHEY and CDR2 SMNVEV (reference sequence). J was trimmed by 2 bases and V by 5 bases; bases with no gene match: 11. The CDR3, as DNA: TGTGCCAGCAGTGCCTGGACTAGCGGACGTGCACAAGAGACCCAGTACTTC. This translates into CASSAWTSGRAQETQYF.

The chain employs TRBV5-1 and TRBJ2-3; 11 bases match TRBD1. V gave up 4 bases and J gave up 2 bases; unmatched junction bases: 6. The length of the CDR3 is 16 residues. Germline V gives CDR1 SGHRS, CDR2 YFSETQ. The chain's CDR3 is CASSISGQGVTDTQYF. As DNA, the CDR3 is TGCGCCAGCAGCATCTCGGGACAGGGGGTCACAGATACGCAGTATTTT.

The gene calls are TRBV7-2 and TRBJ1-1, with 7 bases aligning to TRBD1. The CDR3 is made up of 15 amino acids. Germline CDR1 SGHTA, CDR2 FQGNSA. Trimming removed 5 bases from V and 3 bases from J; junction bases left unmatched: 9. As DNA, the CDR3 is TGTGCCAGCAGCCCTCCAAACAGGGGCGACACTGAAGCTTTCTTT. Protein: CASSPPNRGDTEAFF.

The J gene is TRBJ2-5, the V gene TRBV7-6; D remains unclear. The CDR3 consists of 16 residues. Germline CDR1 and CDR2: SGHVS and FNYEAQ. The ends were cut back, 1 base at V and 1 base at J, with 13 bases in the middle. CDR3 protein: CASSLVVAVAQETQYF. The CDR3 DNA follows: TGTGCCAGCAGCTTAGTCGTGGCAGTGGCCCAAGAGACCCAGTACTTC.

The gene calls are TRBV5-1 and TRBJ1-4, with TRBD1 matching 7 bases. The V and J ends lost 4 bases and 4 bases, in that order; junction bases with no gene match: 7. Per the germline V gene, CDR1 is SGHRS and CDR2 is YFSETQ. CDR3 length: 15 residues. The chain's CDR3 is CASSRQGVNNEKLFF. The DNA for the CDR3 is TGCGCCAGCAGCAGGCAGGGGGTGAATAATGAAAAACTGTTTTTT. Combining the CDR3 with reference TRBV5-1 and TRBJ1-4 gives the whole variable domain KAGVTQTPRYLIKTRGQQVTLSCSPISGHRSVSWYQQTPGQGLQFLFEYFSETQRNKGNFPGRFSGRQFSNSRSEMNVSTLELGDSALYLCASSRQGVNNEKLFFGSGTQLSVL.

Only one count was recorded for this clone. The rearrangement uses TRBV19 and TRBJ2-3; 10 nucleotides agree with TRBD2. The CDR3 runs to 15 residues. Germline values: CDR1 LNHDA, CDR2 SQIVND (reference sequence). Germline trimming cut 5 bases from V and 4 bases from J; bases unmatched to any gene: 6. The CDR3 protein is CASSPLAGAADTQYF. Here the CDR3 DNA reads TGTGCCAGTAGTCCTCTAGCGGGAGCGGCAGATACGCAGTATTTT.

V is TRBV30 and J is TRBJ1-4, with 9 nucleotides matching TRBD1. V was pared by 7 bases and J by 7 bases, with 7 bases of the junction left unmatched. Germline CDR1 and CDR2: GTSNPN and SVGIG (reference sequence). CDR3 length equals 13 residues. The CDR3 region has the DNA TGTGCCTATCACAGGGGGCTGCGTGAAAAACTGTTTTTT. It encodes CAYHRGLREKLFF.

V is TRBV7-2 and J is TRBJ1-3, with 8 bases fitting TRBD1. The trim removed 5 bases at V and 0 bases at J, leaving 6 bases unmatched. CDR3 size: 16 residues. Germline CDR1 is SGHTA and CDR2 is FQGNSA. The CDR3 here is CASSPQGVSSGNTIYF. The CDR3 DNA reads as TGTGCCAGCAGCCCACAGGGGGTGAGCTCTGGAAACACCATATATTTT.